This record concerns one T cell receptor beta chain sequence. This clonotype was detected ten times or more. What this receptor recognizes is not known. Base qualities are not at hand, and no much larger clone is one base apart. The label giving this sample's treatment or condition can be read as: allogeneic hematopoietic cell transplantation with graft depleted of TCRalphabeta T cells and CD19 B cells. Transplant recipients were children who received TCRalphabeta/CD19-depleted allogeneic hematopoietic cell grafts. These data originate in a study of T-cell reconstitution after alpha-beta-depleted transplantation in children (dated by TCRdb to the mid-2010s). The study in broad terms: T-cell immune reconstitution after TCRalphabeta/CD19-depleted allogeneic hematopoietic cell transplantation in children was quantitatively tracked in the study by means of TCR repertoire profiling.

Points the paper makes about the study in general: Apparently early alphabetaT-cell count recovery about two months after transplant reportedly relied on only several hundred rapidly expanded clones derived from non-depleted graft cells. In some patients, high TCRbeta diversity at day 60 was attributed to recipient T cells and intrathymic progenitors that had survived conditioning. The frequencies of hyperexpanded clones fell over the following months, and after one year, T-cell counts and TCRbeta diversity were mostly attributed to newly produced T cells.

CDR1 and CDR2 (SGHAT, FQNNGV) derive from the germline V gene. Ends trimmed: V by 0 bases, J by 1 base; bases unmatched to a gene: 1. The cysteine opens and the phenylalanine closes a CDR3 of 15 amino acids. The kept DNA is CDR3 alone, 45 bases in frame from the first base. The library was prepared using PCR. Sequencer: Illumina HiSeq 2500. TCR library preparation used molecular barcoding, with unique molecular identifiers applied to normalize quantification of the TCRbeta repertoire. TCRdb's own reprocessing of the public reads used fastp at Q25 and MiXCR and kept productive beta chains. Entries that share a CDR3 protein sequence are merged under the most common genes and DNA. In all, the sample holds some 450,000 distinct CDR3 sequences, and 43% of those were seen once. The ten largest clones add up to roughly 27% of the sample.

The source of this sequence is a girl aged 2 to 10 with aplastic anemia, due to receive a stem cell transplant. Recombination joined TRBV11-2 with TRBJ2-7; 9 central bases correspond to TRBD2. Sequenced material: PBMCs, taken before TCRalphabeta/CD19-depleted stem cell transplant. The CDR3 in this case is CASSLDLAGSYEQYF. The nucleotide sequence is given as TGTGCCAGCAGCTTAGATCTAGCGGGATCCTACGAGCAGTACTTC. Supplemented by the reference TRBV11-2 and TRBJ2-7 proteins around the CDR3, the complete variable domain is EAGVAQSPRYKIIEKRQSVAFWCNPISGHATLYWYQQILGQGPKLLIQFQNNGVVDDSQLPKDRFSAERLKGVDSTLKIQPAKLEDSAVYLCASSLDLAGSYEQYFGPGTRLTVT.